The source of this TCR beta chain is a study of shared clonotypes between healthy human individuals. The germline V gene has CDR1 LNHDA and CDR2 SQIVND (reference sequence). The CDR3 sequence is 13 residues long. The germline V and J ends were trimmed by 3 bases and 0 bases, with 5 bases remaining between them. Produced via immunoSEQ multiplex PCR; TCRdb's table is partial and in-frame only. The sample has millions of clones, roughly 96% seen once. The TCR comes from a man aged 18 to 30 in good health. The chain couples TRBV19 to TRBJ1-1; no firm D call. Sequences were obtained from naive CD4+ T cells sorted from blood. Stated subset: CD45RA+ positively selected. In nucleotides, the CDR3 is TGTGCCAGTAGTATTATAATGAACACTGAAGCTTTCTTT. The encoded protein is CASSIIMNTEAFF.